The 26 T cell receptor beta chains presented below share a single source sample, sequenced in a study of shared clonotypes between healthy human individuals. Using immunoSEQ multiplex PCR, the repertoire was profiled, and TCRdb retains in-frame clones only, with some absent. This sample yields about 960,000 clones, of which 70% to 85% are seen a single time; over 1.3% belongs to the top ten. Sequenced material: memory CD4+ T cells sorted from blood. Subset reported: CD45RA-negative fraction. All receptors derive from a man aged 18 to 35 in good health.

This clone was seen more than once but under ten times. The chain joins TRBV7-3 to TRBJ2-5; D is unclear. Germline assignment: CDR1 SGHTA and CDR2 FQGTGA. The CDR3 runs 13 residues. Trimming removed 4 bases at V and 5 bases at J, with 11 bases between. The CDR3 sequence: CASSSGNGETQYF. The CDR3, as DNA: TGTGCCAGCAGCTCGGGCAATGGGGAGACCCAGTACTTC.

The chain combines TRBV19 with TRBJ1-1; D remains ambiguous. The V gene lost 3 bases and the J gene lost 4 bases, with 9 bases spanning the gap. CDR1 LNHDA and CDR2 SQIVND come from the germline V gene (reference sequence). The CDR3 sequence is 13 residues long. The CDR3 region is CASSIKVSTEAFF. The DNA of the CDR3 is TGTGCCAGTAGTATTAAGGTGTCCACTGAAGCTTTCTTT.

The chain links TRBV4-1 to TRBJ2-1, with D tentatively TRBD1 or TRBD2 (5 bases each). V shed 0 bases and J shed 4 bases, with 16 bases lying between them. Germline CDR1 reads MGHRA; CDR2 reads YSYEKL. CDR3 length: 17 residues. In DNA form, the CDR3 reads TGCGCCAGCAGCCAAGATACAACCCCGGGACCTTACAATGAGCAGTTCTTC. Translated, it gives CASSQDTTPGPYNEQFF.

This clone showed up just a few times. The chain couples TRBV29-1 to TRBJ1-1, with D unresolved. Trimming took off 5 bases at V and 0 bases at J, with 10 bases between the two ends. The CDR3 extends over 13 amino acids. The germline V gene encodes CDR1 SQVTM and CDR2 ANQGSEA. The CDR3 nucleotides read TGCAGCGTTCGGGTATGGATGAACACTGAAGCTTTCTTT. Amino acid sequence: CSVRVWMNTEAFF. Full variable domain (missing parts from reference TRBV29-1 and TRBJ1-1): SAVISQKPSRDICQRGTSLTIQCQVDSQVTMMFWYRQQPGQSLTLIATANQGSEATYESGFVIDKFPISRPNLTFSTLTVSNMSPEDSSIYLCSVRVWMNTEAFFGQGTRLTVV.

The chain employs TRBV20-1 and TRBJ2-7; D uncertain. Trimming removed 5 bases at V and 2 bases at J, with 7 bases between. In germline, CDR1 is DFQATT, CDR2 SNEGSKA (reference sequence). This CDR3 region has 11 residues. CDR3 residues: CSAEQTYEQYF. CDR3 nucleotides: TGCAGTGCTGAACAGACCTACGAGCAGTACTTC.

V gene TRBV5-6 combines with J gene TRBJ1-6; tentatively, D is TRBD1 (6 bases). The CDR3 has 14 residues. Trimming cost V 0 bases and J 7 bases, with 8 bases left between them. Looked up from germline, CDR1 is SGHDT and CDR2 is YYEEEE. The CDR3 sequence: CASSLAQGNSPLHF. CDR3 sequence (DNA): TGTGCCAGCAGCTTGGCCCAGGGGAATTCACCCCTCCACTTT.

The chain links TRBV5-1 to TRBJ1-2, with 12 bases fitting TRBD1. V was clipped by 6 bases and J by 8 bases; unmatched bases: 8. The germline V gene encodes CDR1 SGHRS and CDR2 YFSETQ. The CDR3 consists of 14 residues. The CDR3 bases are TGCGCCAGCACGACCTCCGGGACAGGGGGCGGCTACACCTTC. Translation: CASTTSGTGGGYTF.

This rearrangement joins TRBV19 to TRBJ1-1; a weak D match, TRBD1 (5 bases). The CDR3 contains 12 residues. CDR1 is LNHDA, CDR2 SQIVND, per germline (reference sequence). V shed 5 bases and J shed 10 bases, with 14 bases lying between them. The DNA for the CDR3 is TGTGCCAGTAGTTTTCTGGGGGAGGCAGCTTTCTTT. This encodes CASSFLGEAAFF.

The chain employs TRBV7-9 and TRBJ2-2; the D call may be TRBD1 or TRBD2 (5 bases each). Germline V lookup: CDR1 SEHNR, CDR2 FQNEAQ (reference sequence). The CDR3 runs 18 residues. The V end was cut by 2 bases, the J end by 0 bases, with 16 bases between. The CDR3 reads CASSLRWDRLANTGELFF. The CDR3 DNA is TGTGCCAGCAGCTTAAGGTGGGACCGATTAGCGAACACCGGGGAGCTGTTTTTT.

As for this clone: The sample carries other DNA sequences with the same CDR3. J is TRBJ1-5 and V is TRBV2, with TRBD1 identical over 7 bases. The germline CDR1 and CDR2 sequences are SNHLY and FYNNEI. V was clipped by 6 bases and J by 3 bases; unmatched bases: 5. The length of the CDR3 is 14 residues. CDR3 sequence reads: CASSADRSNQPQHF. CDR3 DNA sequence: TGTGCCAGCAGCGCGGACAGGTCCAATCAGCCCCAGCATTTT.

This sequence joins TRBV9 and TRBJ1-1, with 9 nucleotides matching TRBD1. The germline V gene encodes CDR1 SGDLS and CDR2 YYNGEE. The CDR3 has 15 amino acids. V lost 1 base to trimming and J lost 1 base; unmatched junction nucleotides: 2. The CDR3 protein is CASSVTGGPNTEAFF. CDR3 sequence (DNA): TGTGCCAGCAGCGTAACAGGGGGCCCGAACACTGAAGCTTTCTTT.

The chain joins TRBV10-3 to TRBJ2-2; 8 bases agree with TRBD2. The CDR3 length is 16 residues. Germline V CDR1 and CDR2: ENHRY, SYGVKD. With V trimmed by 2 bases and J by 7 bases, 9 bases remained unmatched. CDR3 region: CAISETAGGSIGELFF. CDR3 bases: TGTGCCATCAGTGAGACGGCGGGGGGATCGATCGGGGAGCTGTTTTTT.

This chain connects TRBV5-1 to TRBJ2-2, with TRBD1 identical over 9 bases. Germline V CDR1 and CDR2: SGHRS, YFSETQ. The length of the CDR3 is 16 residues. Germline trimming cut 4 bases from V and 7 bases from J; bases unmatched to any gene: 11. CDR3 in DNA: TGCGCCAGCAGCCCAGGACAGGGGAGATTAGGCGGGGAGCTGTTTTTT. This translates into CASSPGQGRLGGELFF. Drawing the rest from reference TRBV5-1 and TRBJ2-2, the complete variable domain is KAGVTQTPRYLIKTRGQQVTLSCSPISGHRSVSWYQQTPGQGLQFLFEYFSETQRNKGNFPGRFSGRQFSNSRSEMNVSTLELGDSALYLCASSPGQGRLGGELFFGEGSRLTVL.

This clone was detected only a few times. Other DNA sequences from this sample encode an identical CDR3 as well. The chain links TRBV5-1 to TRBJ2-3, with D perhaps matching TRBD1 (5 bases). Per the germline V gene, CDR1 is SGHRS and CDR2 is YFSETQ. With 7 bases removed from V and 1 base from J, the gap between germline ends came to 7 bases. There are 12 residues in the CDR3. CDR3 loop: CASSRGTDTQYF. For the CDR3, the DNA is TGCGCCAGCTCCAGGGGCACAGATACGCAGTATTTT.

The count of this clone is one. CDR3: CASSGWTGDKLFF. As DNA, the CDR3 is TGTGCCAGCAGCGGCTGGACAGGGGACAAACTGTTTTTT. J is TRBJ1-4 and V is TRBV5-4; TRBD1 aligns across 9 bases. From germline, CDR1 is SGHNT and CDR2 YYREEE (reference sequence). This CDR3 spans 13 amino acids. V lost 4 bases, J lost 11 bases, and 6 bases stayed unmatched.

This rearrangement joins TRBV7-9 to TRBJ2-7; tentatively, D is TRBD2 (6 bases). Germline V gene data show CDR1 as SEHNR and CDR2 as FQNEAQ (reference sequence). Trimming took 1 base from V and 2 from J, leaving 9 bases between them. The CDR3 consists of 14 residues. The CDR3 region is CASSLGGKTYEQYF. DNA of the CDR3: TGTGCCAGCAGCTTAGGCGGGAAAACCTACGAGCAGTACTTC.

The CDR3 DNA is TGTGCCAGCAGCTTCCGCGGGACAGGAACCAATCAGCCCCAGCATTTT. Translating it yields CASSFRGTGTNQPQHF. The chain employs TRBV5-6 and TRBJ1-5; 8 bases map to TRBD1. The CDR3 totals 16 residues. V lost 2 bases to trimming and J lost 3 bases; unmatched junction nucleotides: 7. Germline V gene sequence: CDR1 SGHDT, CDR2 YYEEEE.

The V call is TRBV5-1, the J call TRBJ2-1; 7 bases agree with TRBD1. The CDR3 is made up of 15 amino acids. V lost 4 bases and J lost 4; bases outside the gene matches: 8. Germline V gene data show CDR1 as SGHRS and CDR2 as YFSETQ. The CDR3, as DNA: TGCGCCAGCAGCGCCGGGACAGCGCCTTACAATGAGCAGTTCTTC. Translating gives CASSAGTAPYNEQFF.

With regard to this clone: Other nucleotide sequences in the sample specify the same CDR3. The chain couples TRBV19 to TRBJ2-5, with D hard to call. The CDR3 loop spans 11 amino acids. V was clipped by 6 bases and J by 4 bases, with 6 bases between them. CDR1 and CDR2 from the germline V gene are LNHDA and SQIVND (reference sequence). As DNA, the CDR3 is TGTGCCAGTAGACAAGGAGAGACCCAGTACTTC. This encodes CASRQGETQYF.

The J gene is TRBJ2-7, the V gene TRBV10-3; 10 positions agree with TRBD1. There are 17 residues in the CDR3. Germline V gene lookup returns CDR1 ENHRY and CDR2 SYGVKD. V was clipped by 4 bases and J by 2 bases; unmatched bases: 11. Here the CDR3 DNA reads TGTGCCATCAGTGCCTCTCACGGGACAGGGGAGGCCTACGAGCAGTACTTC. Translation gives CAISASHGTGEAYEQYF.

This chain links TRBV30 with TRBJ2-5, with D perhaps being TRBD1 or TRBD2 (5 bases each). The J call may not be correct, given that the DNA end is closer to TRBJ2-7. The germline V gene has CDR1 GTSNPN and CDR2 SVGIG (reference sequence). CDR3 length: 12 residues. CDR3: CAWTRDHYEQYF. CDR3 coding DNA: TGTGCCTGGACCCGGGACCACTACGAGCAGTACTTC.

V gene TRBV9 combines with J gene TRBJ2-5; 8 bases fit TRBD2. V lost 4 bases, J lost 0 bases, and 5 bases stayed unmatched. CDR3 size: 15 residues. Per the germline V gene, CDR1 is SGDLS and CDR2 is YYNGEE. CDR3 loop: CASSPGGPHQETQYF. The CDR3 DNA reads TGTGCCAGCAGCCCGGGAGGGCCCCACCAAGAGACCCAGTACTTC.

The V and J genes are TRBV7-2 and TRBJ1-6; TRBD1 aligns across 9 bases. The CDR3 is made up of 15 amino acids. The germline V gene has CDR1 SGHTA and CDR2 FQGNSA. Losses at the gene ends were 6 bases for V and 10 bases for J; bases not matched to a gene: 10. CDR3 in DNA: TGTGCCAGCAGTTACCCCGGGACAGGGCTCTCACCCCTCCACTTT. Its protein is CASSYPGTGLSPLHF.

Notes on this clone: Other DNA variants within this sample encode the same CDR3. V is TRBV18 and J is TRBJ1-2; 9 nucleotides line up with TRBD1. The V segment lost 2 bases and the J segment 2 bases; nucleotides outside the gene matches: 0. From germline, CDR1 is KGHSH and CDR2 LQKENI. This CDR3 contains 14 residues. The CDR3 DNA is TGTGCCAGCTCACCAGGGACAGGGAACTATGGCTACACCTTC. It translates to CASSPGTGNYGYTF.

In DNA, the CDR3 is TGTGCCAGTAGAAATAGTCGCGAGCAGTACTTC. This gives the protein CASRNSREQYF. V gene TRBV19 combines with J gene TRBJ2-7; D is ambiguous. The CDR3 is made up of 11 amino acids. V was pared by 6 bases and J by 6 bases, with 9 bases between. The germline V gene has CDR1 LNHDA and CDR2 SQIVND (reference sequence).

The chain links TRBV7-2 to TRBJ1-1; 7 positions agree with TRBD1. CDR1 is SGHTA, CDR2 FQGNSA, per germline. CDR3 length: 14 residues. V dropped 3 bases and J dropped 4; count of bases not matched to a gene: 5. As DNA, the CDR3 is TGTGCCAGCAGCTTGACAGGGAGGGGCACTGAAGCTTTCTTT. This gives the protein CASSLTGRGTEAFF. The complete variable domain, with remaining parts taken from reference TRBV7-2 and TRBJ1-1, reads GAGVSQSPSNKVTEKGKDVELRCDPISGHTALYWYRQSLGQGLEFLIYFQGNSAPDKSGLPSDRFSAERTGGSVSTLTIQRTQQEDSAVYLCASSLTGRGTEAFFGQGTRLTVV.